This T cell receptor (beta chain) was obtained from a study of blood T cell repertoires in COVID-19. Whole-study context: Acute-phase and convalescent COVID-19 samples originated in the United States, Italy and Spain. From T cells, B-cell-depleted T cells, or PBMCs came the material, which was cDNA or gDNA.

V lost 0 bases and J lost 4, with 8 bases in between. This CDR3 comprises 14 residues. Germline V gene data show CDR1 as SGDLS and CDR2 as YYNGEE. Authors' methods: Nucleated cell number was recorded as an estimate derived from reference gene primer amplification. TCRdb's table, derived via immunoSEQ multiplex PCR, lists solely in-frame clones and lacks some. V, J and clone size reflect that table, while D and trimming were determined from the DNA. Of some 110,000 clones listed, about nine tenths are singletons. The sequence was collected from a man in his sixties or seventies who had recovered from COVID-19. The material sequenced was peripheral blood. This chain connects TRBV9 to TRBJ1-3; D is ambiguous. The CDR3 DNA follows: TGTGCCAGCAGCGTAGGAGGGCGGGGAAACACCATATATTTT. It codes for CASSVGGRGNTIYF.